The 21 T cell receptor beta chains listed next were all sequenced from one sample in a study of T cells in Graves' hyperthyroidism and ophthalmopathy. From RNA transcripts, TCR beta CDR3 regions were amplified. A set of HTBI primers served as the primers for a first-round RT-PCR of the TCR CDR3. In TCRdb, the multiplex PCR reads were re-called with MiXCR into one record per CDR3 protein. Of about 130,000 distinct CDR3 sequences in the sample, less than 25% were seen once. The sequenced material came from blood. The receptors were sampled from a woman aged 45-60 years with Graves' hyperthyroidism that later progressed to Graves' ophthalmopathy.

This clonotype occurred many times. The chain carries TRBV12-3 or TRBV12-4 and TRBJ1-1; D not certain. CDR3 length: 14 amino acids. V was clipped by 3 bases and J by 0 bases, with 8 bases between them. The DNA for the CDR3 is TGTGCCAGCAGTTTCGGCAGCATGAACACTGAAGCTTTCTTT. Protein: CASSFGSMNTEAFF.

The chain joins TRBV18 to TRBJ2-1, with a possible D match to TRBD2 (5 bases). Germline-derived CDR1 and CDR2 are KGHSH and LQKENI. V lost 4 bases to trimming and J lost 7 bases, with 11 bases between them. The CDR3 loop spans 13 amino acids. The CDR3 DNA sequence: TGTGCCAGCTCACAAGGACTCGATAATGAGCAGTTCTTC. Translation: CASSQGLDNEQFF.

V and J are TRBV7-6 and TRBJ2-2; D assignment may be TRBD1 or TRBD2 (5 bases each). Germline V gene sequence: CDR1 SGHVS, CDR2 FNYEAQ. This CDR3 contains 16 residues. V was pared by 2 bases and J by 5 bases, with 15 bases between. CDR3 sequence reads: CASSLSRGPWTGELFF. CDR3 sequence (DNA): TGTGCCAGCAGCTTAAGTCGGGGACCTTGGACCGGGGAGCTGTTTTTT.

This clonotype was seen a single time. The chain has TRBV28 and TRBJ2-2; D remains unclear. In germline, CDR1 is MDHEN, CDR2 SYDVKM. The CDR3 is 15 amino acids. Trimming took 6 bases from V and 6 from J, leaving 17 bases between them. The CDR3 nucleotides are TGTGCCAGCAGCCAACTCCCAGCTATTGCCGGGGAGCTGTTTTTT. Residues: CASSQLPAIAGELFF.

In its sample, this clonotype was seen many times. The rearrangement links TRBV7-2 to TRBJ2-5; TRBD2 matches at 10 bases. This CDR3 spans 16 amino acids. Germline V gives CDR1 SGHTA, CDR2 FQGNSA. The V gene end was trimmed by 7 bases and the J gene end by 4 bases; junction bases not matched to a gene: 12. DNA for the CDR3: TGTGCCAGCACCAGTAGTAGGCTAGCGGGAGTAGAGACCCAGTACTTC. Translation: CASTSSRLAGVETQYF.

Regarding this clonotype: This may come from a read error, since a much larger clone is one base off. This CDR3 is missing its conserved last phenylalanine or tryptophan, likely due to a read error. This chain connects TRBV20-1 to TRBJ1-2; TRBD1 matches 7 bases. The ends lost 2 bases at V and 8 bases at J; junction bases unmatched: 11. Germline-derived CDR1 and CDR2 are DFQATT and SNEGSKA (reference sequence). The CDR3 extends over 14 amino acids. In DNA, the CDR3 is TGCAGTGCTAGACTTACCAGGGGGGCGAAAGGCTACACCCTC. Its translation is CSARLTRGAKGYTL.

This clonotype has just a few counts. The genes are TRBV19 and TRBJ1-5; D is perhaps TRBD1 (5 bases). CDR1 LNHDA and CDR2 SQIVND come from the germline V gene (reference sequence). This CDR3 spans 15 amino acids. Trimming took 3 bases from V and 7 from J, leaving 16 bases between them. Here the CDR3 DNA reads TGTGCCAGTAGTATTAAGGTGGGGGGGGACCAGCCCCAGCATTTT. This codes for CASSIKVGGDQPQHF.

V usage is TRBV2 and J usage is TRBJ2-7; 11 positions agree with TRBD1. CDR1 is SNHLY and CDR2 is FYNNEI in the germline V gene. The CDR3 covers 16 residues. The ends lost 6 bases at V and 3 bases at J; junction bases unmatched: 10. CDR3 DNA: TGTGCCAGCAGCTCCCGGGGACAGGGGGGCTACTACGAGCAGTACTTC. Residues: CASSSRGQGGYYEQYF.

The CDR3 loop reads CASSVNRVDGYTF. The CDR3 bases are TGTGCCAGCAGCGTTAACAGGGTGGATGGCTACACCTTC. V usage is TRBV9 and J usage is TRBJ1-2; D is possibly TRBD1 (6 bases). The CDR3 length is 13 residues. The V end was cut by 2 bases, the J end by 6 bases, with 11 bases between. CDR1 is SGDLS, CDR2 YYNGEE, per germline.

CDR3 in DNA: TGTGCCAGCAGCCACAGACAGGGACCTGACAATGAGCAGTTCTTC. Residues: CASSHRQGPDNEQFF. The chain has TRBV11-2 and TRBJ2-1, with 7 bases fitting TRBD1. J was trimmed by 5 bases and V by 5 bases; bases with no gene match: 9. The CDR3 has 15 amino acids. CDR1 and CDR2 (germline): SGHAT, FQNNGV.

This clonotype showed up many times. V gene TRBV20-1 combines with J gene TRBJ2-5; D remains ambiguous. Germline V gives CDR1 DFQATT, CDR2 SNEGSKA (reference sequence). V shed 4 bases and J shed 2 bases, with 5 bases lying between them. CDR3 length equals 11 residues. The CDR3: CSAIGQETQYF. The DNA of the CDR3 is TGCAGTGCTATAGGGCAAGAGACCCAGTACTTC.

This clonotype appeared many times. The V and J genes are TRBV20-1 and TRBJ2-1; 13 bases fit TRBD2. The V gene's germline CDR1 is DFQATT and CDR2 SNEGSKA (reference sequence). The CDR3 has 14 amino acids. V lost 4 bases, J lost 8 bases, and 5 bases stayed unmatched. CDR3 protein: CSAIRLAGGYEQFF. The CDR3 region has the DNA TGCAGTGCTATCAGACTAGCGGGAGGATATGAGCAGTTCTTC.

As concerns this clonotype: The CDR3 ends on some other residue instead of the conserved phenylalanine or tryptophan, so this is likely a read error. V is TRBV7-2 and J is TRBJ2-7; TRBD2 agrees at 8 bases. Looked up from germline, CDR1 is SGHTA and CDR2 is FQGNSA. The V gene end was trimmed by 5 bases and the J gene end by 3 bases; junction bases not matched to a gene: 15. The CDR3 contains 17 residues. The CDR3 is CASSRERGGRKIYEQYL. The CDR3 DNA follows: TGTGCCAGCAGCAGGGAAAGGGGCGGGAGGAAGATCTACGAGCAGTACCTC.

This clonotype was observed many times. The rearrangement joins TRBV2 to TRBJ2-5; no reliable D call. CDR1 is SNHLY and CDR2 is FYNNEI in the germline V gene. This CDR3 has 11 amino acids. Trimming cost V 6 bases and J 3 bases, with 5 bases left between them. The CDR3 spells CASREKETQYF. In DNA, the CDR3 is TGTGCCAGCAGGGAGAAAGAGACCCAGTACTTC.

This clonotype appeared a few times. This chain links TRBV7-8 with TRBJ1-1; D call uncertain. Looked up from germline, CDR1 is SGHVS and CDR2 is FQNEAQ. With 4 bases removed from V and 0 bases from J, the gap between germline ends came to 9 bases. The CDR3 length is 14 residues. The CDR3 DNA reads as TGTGCCAGCAGCTCCCGGGAGATGAACACTGAAGCTTTCTTT. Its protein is CASSSREMNTEAFF.

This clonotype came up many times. CDR3 amino acids: CASSQRTGVTGELFF. CDR3 in DNA: TGCGCCAGCAGTCAGCGGACAGGGGTGACCGGGGAGCTGTTTTTT. The chain uses TRBV5-1 and TRBJ2-2; 9 bases align to TRBD1. From germline, CDR1 is SGHRS and CDR2 YFSETQ. The CDR3 is made up of 15 amino acids. J was trimmed by 5 bases and V by 5 bases; bases with no gene match: 7. Supplemented by reference TRBV5-1 and TRBJ2-2, the full variable domain reads KAGVTQTPRYLIKTRGQQVTLSCSPISGHRSVSWYQQTPGQGLQFLFEYFSETQRNKGNFPGRFSGRQFSNSRSEMNVSTLELGDSALYLCASSQRTGVTGELFFGEGSRLTVL.

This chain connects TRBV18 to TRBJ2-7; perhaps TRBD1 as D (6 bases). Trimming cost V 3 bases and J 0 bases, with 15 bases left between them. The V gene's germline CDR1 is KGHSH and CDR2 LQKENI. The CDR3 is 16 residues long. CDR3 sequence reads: CASSPLPGVGSYEQYF. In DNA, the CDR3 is TGTGCCAGCTCACCCCTCCCAGGGGTCGGCTCCTACGAGCAGTACTTC.

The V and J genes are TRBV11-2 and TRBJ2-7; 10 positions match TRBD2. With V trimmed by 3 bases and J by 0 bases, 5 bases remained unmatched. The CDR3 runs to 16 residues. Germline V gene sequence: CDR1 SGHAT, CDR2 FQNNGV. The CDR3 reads CASSFLAGGFSYEQYF. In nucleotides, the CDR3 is TGTGCCAGCAGCTTCTTAGCGGGAGGCTTCTCCTACGAGCAGTACTTC.

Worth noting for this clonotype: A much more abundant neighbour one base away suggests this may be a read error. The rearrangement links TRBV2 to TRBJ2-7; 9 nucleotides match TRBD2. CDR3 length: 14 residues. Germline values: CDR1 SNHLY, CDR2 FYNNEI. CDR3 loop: CASSDLREGDERYF. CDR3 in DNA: TGTGCCAGCAGTGATTTGCGGGAGGGGGACGAGCGGTACTTC.

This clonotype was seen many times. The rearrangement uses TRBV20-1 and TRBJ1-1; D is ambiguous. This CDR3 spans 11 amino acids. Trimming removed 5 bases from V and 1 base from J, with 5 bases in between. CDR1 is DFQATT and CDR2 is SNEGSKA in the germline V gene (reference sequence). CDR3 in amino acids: CSALGNTEAFF. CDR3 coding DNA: TGCAGTGCTTTGGGGAACACTGAAGCTTTCTTT.

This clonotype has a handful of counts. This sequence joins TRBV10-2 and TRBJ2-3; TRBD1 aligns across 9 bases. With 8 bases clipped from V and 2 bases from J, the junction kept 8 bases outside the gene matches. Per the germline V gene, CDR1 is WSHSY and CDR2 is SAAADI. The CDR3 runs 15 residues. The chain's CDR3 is CASDSTGGFTDTQYF. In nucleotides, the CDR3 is TGCGCCAGCGATAGTACAGGGGGCTTCACAGATACGCAGTATTTT.